The 14 T cell receptor beta chains listed next were all sequenced from one sample in a study of T cell repertoires in cytomegalovirus infection (dated by TCRdb to about 2019). Their antigens remain unidentified. What this sample's treatment or condition label stands for: in vitro stimulation with specific CMV peptide epitopes to enrich CMV-specific T cells. Instrument on record: Illumina HiSeq 1500. The public reads were run again by TCRdb, first through fastp at Q25 and then through MiXCR, and only productive beta chains were kept. Identical CDR3 proteins give one entry, which carries the most common genes and DNA. This sample has approximately 730,000 distinct CDR3 sequences in its table, and about 33% of those were observed once. The ten largest clones represent roughly 20% of the sample. Sequencing used cultured PBMCs, obtained from culture after CMV antigen stimulation. All receptors derive from a human donor in good health (CMV status not recorded). Some clones in this sample may be carry-over from other donors' samples.

The genes are TRBV5-4 and TRBJ2-3; 9 bases align to TRBD1. The trim removed 4 bases at V and 5 bases at J, leaving 5 bases unmatched. This CDR3 has 14 residues. The germline V gene encodes CDR1 SGHNT and CDR2 YYREEE (reference sequence). This CDR3 is CASSTGQGKDTQYF. The CDR3 DNA reads TGTGCCAGCAGCACAGGACAGGGGAAAGATACGCAGTATTTT.

There are many counts of this clonotype. The rearrangement links TRBV7-9 to TRBJ1-6; tentative D call: TRBD1 (5 bases). There are 15 residues in the CDR3. The germline V gene has CDR1 SEHNR and CDR2 FQNEAQ (reference sequence). Trimming took 4 bases from V and 0 from J, leaving 7 bases between them. CDR3 DNA sequence: TGTGCCAGCAGCTCCGGGGGCTCCTATAATTCACCCCTCCACTTT. Translation: CASSSGGSYNSPLHF.

V and J are TRBV2 and TRBJ1-5, with D tentatively TRBD1 (5 bases). The germline V gene has CDR1 SNHLY and CDR2 FYNNEI. The CDR3 runs 17 residues. The ends were cut back, 5 bases at V and 1 base at J, with 18 bases in the middle. CDR3 DNA sequence: TGTGCCAGCAGTAGACAGATTAGGGCGTGGAGCAATCAGCCCCAGCATTTT. As protein: CASSRQIRAWSNQPQHF.

V is TRBV7-9 and J is TRBJ2-2; D possibly corresponds to TRBD1 (6 bases). The CDR3 length is 18 residues. Looked up from germline, CDR1 is SEHNR and CDR2 is FQNEAQ (reference sequence). V was pared by 5 bases and J by 3 bases, with 22 bases between. The CDR3 sequence is CASSKRILGHPDTGELFF. The CDR3 nucleotides are TGTGCCAGCAGCAAGCGTATTCTGGGACACCCGGACACCGGGGAGCTGTTTTTT.

This clonotype was seen a few times. V usage is TRBV4-1 and J usage is TRBJ2-2, with unresolved D. The CDR3 length is 16 residues. CDR1 and CDR2 (germline): MGHRA, YSYEKL. V was trimmed by 1 base and J by 6 bases, leaving 15 bases between them. The CDR3 loop reads CASSQVARSHPGELFF. CDR3 coding DNA: TGCGCCAGCAGCCAAGTGGCCAGGTCTCATCCCGGGGAGCTGTTTTTT.

The chain links TRBV6-5 to TRBJ1-2; D is unclear. The germline gives CDR1 MNHEY, CDR2 SVGAGI. The CDR3 extends over 12 amino acids. The V end was cut by 5 bases, the J end by 8 bases, with 12 bases between. The chain's CDR3 is CASSETVGGYTF. CDR3 DNA sequence: TGTGCCAGCAGTGAGACCGTTGGGGGCTACACCTTC.

This clonotype showed up just a few times. This rearrangement joins TRBV5-4 to TRBJ2-7, with 14 positions matching TRBD2. This CDR3 spans 18 amino acids. With 0 bases clipped from V and 7 bases from J, the junction kept 12 bases outside the gene matches. The germline gives CDR1 SGHNT, CDR2 YYREEE (reference sequence). The CDR3 DNA reads as TGTGCCAGCAGCTTGGTGGGACTAGCGGGAGAAGGTTTGAGGGAGCAGTACTTC. It specifies CASSLVGLAGEGLREQYF.

A few counts support this clonotype. The rearrangement uses TRBV7-2 and TRBJ1-2; maybe TRBD1 (5 bases). V dropped 3 bases and J dropped 3 bases, with 8 bases sitting between them. This CDR3 region has 13 residues. Germline V gives CDR1 SGHTA, CDR2 FQGNSA. DNA for the CDR3: TGTGCCAGCAGCTTCAGGGATCACTATGGCTACACCTTC. This encodes CASSFRDHYGYTF.

This clonotype occurred a few times. The rearrangement links TRBV7-9 to TRBJ2-7, with 7 bases matching TRBD1. The V gene's germline CDR1 is SEHNR and CDR2 FQNEAQ (reference sequence). The CDR3 is 18 residues long. V gave up 5 bases and J gave up 7 bases; unmatched junction bases: 23. CDR3 sequence reads: CASSNAGGAVDPLGEQYF. CDR3 DNA: TGTGCCAGCAGCAACGCAGGGGGTGCGGTAGACCCCCTGGGGGAGCAGTACTTC. Full variable domain (outside the CDR3, taken from reference TRBV7-9 and TRBJ2-7): DTGVSQNPRHKITKRGQNVTFRCDPISEHNRLYWYRQTLGQGPEFLTYFQNEAQLEKSRLLSDRFSAERPKGSFSTLEIQRTEQGDSAMYLCASSNAGGAVDPLGEQYFGPGTRLTVT.

In this sample, this clonotype turned up a few times. The CDR3 nucleotides read TGCAGTGCCTGGGCTGGGGACAGGGCCAGCACAGATACGCAGTATTTT. This translates into CSAWAGDRASTDTQYF. The chain is built from TRBV20-1 and TRBJ2-3; the match to TRBD1 covers 9 bases. The junction had 10 bases not matched to a gene; V was cut back by 6 bases and J by 0 bases. The CDR3 is 16 residues long. Germline values: CDR1 DFQATT, CDR2 SNEGSKA (reference sequence).

The rearrangement uses TRBV4-1 and TRBJ2-1, with D possibly being TRBD2 (6 bases). The CDR3 has 15 residues. The germline CDR1 and CDR2 sequences are MGHRA and YSYEKL. Trimming cost V 0 bases and J 4 bases, with 10 bases left between them. The CDR3 nucleotides read TGCGCCAGCAGCCAAGATAGGGAGGAATACAATGAGCAGTTCTTC. Amino acid sequence: CASSQDREEYNEQFF.

This clonotype has a handful of counts. This chain uses TRBV6-2 or TRBV6-3 with TRBJ1-2; D is uncertain. In germline, CDR1 is MNHEY, CDR2 SVGEGT. This CDR3 region has 11 residues. V lost 8 bases and J 8 bases, leaving 12 bases between the germline ends. CDR3 in DNA: TGTGCCAGCTCTCGAGATGGAGGCTACACCTTC. Translation gives CASSRDGGYTF.

V gene TRBV7-2 combines with J gene TRBJ1-2, with D tentatively TRBD1 (5 bases). V was clipped by 5 bases and J by 8 bases, with 15 bases between them. This CDR3 region has 13 residues. Germline V gene lookup returns CDR1 SGHTA and CDR2 FQGNSA. The CDR3 nucleotides read TGTGCCAGCAGCCGAGTCGGGGGGGAAGGCTACACCTTC. This translates into CASSRVGGEGYTF.

This clonotype was observed once. This rearrangement joins TRBV27 to TRBJ2-5; 9 positions agree with TRBD1. Germline trimming cut 1 base from V and 5 bases from J; bases unmatched to any gene: 11. Germline CDR1 is MNHEY and CDR2 is SMNVEV (reference sequence). The length of the CDR3 is 17 residues. In nucleotides, the CDR3 is TGTGCCAGCAGTTTATTCCCCGCGACAGGGGGATGGGAGACCCAGTACTTC. It translates to CASSLFPATGGWETQYF.